Shown below are 21 T cell receptor beta chains from a single sample sequenced in a study of PD-1 blockade in classical Hodgkin lymphoma. Repertoires were generated with immunoSEQ multiplex PCR, while TCRdb's copy carries only in-frame clones and drops some. The sample shows about 17,000 clones, over 55% of them seen only once. The patients all showed relapse after autologous stem cell transplantation, while their brentuximab vedotin exposure varied. This specimen was peripheral blood mononuclear cells (PBMCs), taken before the second cycle of nivolumab. The receptors stem from a human donor with classical Hodgkin lymphoma.

The chain couples TRBV12-2 to TRBJ1-5; the tabulated D call, TRBD1, remains unverified against the DNA. TRBV12-2 is flagged as a pseudogene. The CDR3 has 20 amino acids. This chain's CDR3 is CASRLVEETGEAYSNQPQHF. The CDR3 DNA follows: TGTGCAAGTCGCTTAGTTGAGGAGACAGGGGAGGCTTATAGCAATCAGCCCCAGCATTTT.

The chain links TRBV2 to TRBJ2-7, with a possible D match to TRBD2 (5 bases). Germline CDR1 is SNHLY and CDR2 is FYNNEI. The CDR3 sequence is 13 residues long. The V gene lost 0 bases and the J gene lost 2 bases, with 5 bases spanning the gap. CDR3: CASSEAGAYEQYF. CDR3 sequence (DNA): TGTGCCAGCAGTGAAGCGGGAGCCTACGAGCAGTACTTC.

This clone was picked up a small number of times. The J gene is TRBJ2-7, the V gene TRBV19; D could derive from TRBD1 or TRBD2 (6 bases each). CDR3 length equals 15 residues. Trimming cost V 3 bases and J 3 bases, with 15 bases left between them. CDR1 is LNHDA and CDR2 is SQIVND in the germline V gene (reference sequence). In DNA, the CDR3 is TGTGCCAGTAGTATGACCTCAGGAGGGGGCTACGAGCAGTACTTC. Protein: CASSMTSGGGYEQYF.

This clone was seen just once. This rearrangement joins TRBV2 to TRBJ1-2, with unresolved D. There are 13 residues in the CDR3. CDR1 and CDR2 (germline): SNHLY, FYNNEI. V lost 5 bases to trimming and J lost 4 bases, with 11 bases between them. CDR3 sequence (DNA): TGTGCCAGCAGTACCCGGGGAGTCTATGGCTACACCTTC. Translating gives CASSTRGVYGYTF.

This clone has only one observation. The J gene is TRBJ1-5, the V gene TRBV7-2, with D unresolved. Deletions cut 5 bases from V and 0 bases from J, with 11 bases between. CDR1 and CDR2 (germline): SGHTA, FQGNSA. The CDR3 runs 15 residues. CDR3 in amino acids: CASSRTEYSNQPQHF. CDR3 coding DNA: TGTGCCAGCAGCAGGACTGAGTATAGCAATCAGCCCCAGCATTTT.

V usage is TRBV6-6 and J usage is TRBJ2-5, with TRBD1 matching 10 bases. Per the germline V gene, CDR1 is MNHNY and CDR2 is SVGAGI (reference sequence). The junction had 12 bases not matched to a gene; V was cut back by 6 bases and J by 5 bases. The CDR3 extends over 16 amino acids. The CDR3 DNA sequence: TGTGCCAGCAGGCAACCCCGACCGGGACAGGGGGAGACCCAGTACTTC. Its translation: CASRQPRPGQGETQYF.

The V gene is TRBV5-6, the J gene TRBJ2-5, with a tentative D call TRBD2 (5 bases). Germline assignment: CDR1 SGHDT and CDR2 YYEEEE. This CDR3 spans 15 amino acids. Trimming removed 2 bases from V and 5 bases from J, with 16 bases in between. CDR3 nucleotides: TGTGCCAGCAGCTTCCGGCTTCTCGGCGGGGAGACCCAGTACTTC. Translation gives CASSFRLLGGETQYF.

This clone showed up just a few times. This sequence joins TRBV7-9 and TRBJ2-2, with TRBD1 identical over 8 bases. Germline V gene lookup returns CDR1 SEHNR and CDR2 FQNEAQ (reference sequence). This CDR3 comprises 16 residues. The V segment lost 3 bases and the J segment 1 base; nucleotides outside the gene matches: 4. Here the CDR3 DNA reads TGTGCCAGCAGCTTTTATGGGACAGGGAACACCGGGGAGCTGTTTTTT. Its translation: CASSFYGTGNTGELFF.

The chain couples TRBV4-1 to TRBJ2-3, with D hard to call. Deletions cut 3 bases from V and 2 bases from J, with 0 bases between. Germline V gene data show CDR1 as MGHRA and CDR2 as YSYEKL. This CDR3 has 11 amino acids. The CDR3 region has the DNA TGCGCCAGCAGCCACACAGATACGCAGTATTTT. As protein: CASSHTDTQYF.

This clone was observed a few times. V is TRBV27 and J is TRBJ1-1, with TRBD1 identical over 12 bases. Germline CDR1 is MNHEY and CDR2 is SMNVEV (reference sequence). The CDR3 has 14 residues. V was pared by 6 bases and J by 6 bases, with 5 bases of the junction left unmatched. Here the CDR3 DNA reads TGTGCCAGCAGGCCGGGACAGGGGGCTGCTGAAGCTTTCTTT. Amino acid sequence: CASRPGQGAAEAFF.

This chain joins TRBV5-6 and TRBJ1-3; TRBD1 aligns across 8 bases. The CDR3 extends over 14 amino acids. Germline V lookup: CDR1 SGHDT, CDR2 YYEEEE. Trimming removed 2 bases from V and 7 bases from J; junction bases left unmatched: 5. The CDR3 DNA reads TGTGCCAGCAGCTTCGGGACAGGATCTAACACCATATATTTT. Encoded protein: CASSFGTGSNTIYF.

The chain joins TRBV18 to TRBJ1-2; D is ambiguous. V was shortened by 3 bases and J by 3 bases, with 11 bases between the two germline ends. This CDR3 spans 14 amino acids. Germline values: CDR1 KGHSH, CDR2 LQKENI. The CDR3 here is CASSPNSGDYGYTF. CDR3 nucleotide sequence: TGTGCCAGCTCACCTAACAGTGGCGACTATGGCTACACCTTC.

By share of the sample, this clone is large. The rearrangement uses TRBV6-6 and TRBJ2-3; D may be TRBD1 or TRBD2 (5 bases each). Trimming stripped 7 bases from V and 6 bases from J, with 8 bases between. From germline, CDR1 is MNHNY and CDR2 SVGAGI (reference sequence). The CDR3 extends over 11 amino acids. CDR3: CASIEGDTQYF. For the CDR3, the DNA is TGTGCCAGCATAGAGGGGGATACGCAGTATTTT.

This chain joins TRBV7-1 and TRBJ1-2; 7 nucleotides line up with TRBD1. TRBV7-1 is an open reading frame whose function is uncertain. CDR3 length equals 14 residues. J was trimmed by 9 bases and V by 4 bases; bases with no gene match: 11. This CDR3 reads CASSFDREARSYTF. CDR3 nucleotide sequence: TGTGCCAGCAGCTTCGACAGGGAGGCCCGAAGCTACACCTTC.

By share, this clone counts as medium-sized (0.01 to 0.1%). The V gene is TRBV5-1, the J gene TRBJ2-1, with D possibly TRBD1 on 6 matching bases. Trimming removed 5 bases from V and 4 bases from J, with 10 bases in between. This CDR3 has 13 amino acids. Germline V CDR1 and CDR2: SGHRS, YFSETQ. The CDR3 here is CASRQGLYNEQFF. As DNA, the CDR3 is TGCGCCAGCAGGCAGGGGCTTTACAATGAGCAGTTCTTC.

The rearrangement links TRBV21-1 to TRBJ1-4; the D call in the table, TRBD1, was not verified against the DNA. TRBV21-1 counts as a pseudogene. The CDR3 consists of 16 residues. CDR3 sequence: CASSSTGNPTNEKLFF. Here the CDR3 DNA reads TGTGCCAGCAGCAGTACAGGGAACCCAACTAATGAAAAACTGTTTTTT.

The chain links TRBV19 to TRBJ2-1, with D possibly being TRBD1 or TRBD2 (5 bases each). This CDR3 contains 15 residues. Trimming took off 7 bases at V and 0 bases at J, with 13 bases between the two ends. Germline loops: CDR1 LNHDA, CDR2 SQIVND (reference sequence). CDR3 loop: CASNWGTGSYNEQFF. CDR3 coding DNA: TGTGCCAGTAATTGGGGGACCGGCTCCTACAATGAGCAGTTCTTC.

The chain has TRBV28 and TRBJ1-1, with D perhaps matching TRBD1 (5 bases). Germline V CDR1 and CDR2: MDHEN, SYDVKM. Trimming took off 2 bases at V and 0 bases at J, with 7 bases between the two ends. This CDR3 has 14 amino acids. As DNA, the CDR3 is TGTGCCAGCAGTTTAAGACAGATGAACACTGAAGCTTTCTTT. It encodes CASSLRQMNTEAFF.

The chain couples TRBV27 to TRBJ2-7, with TRBD2 as a possible D gene (6 bases). The CDR3 runs 14 residues. CDR1 MNHEY and CDR2 SMNVEV come from the germline V gene (reference sequence). The germline V and J ends were trimmed by 4 bases and 3 bases, with 13 bases remaining between them. The CDR3 loop reads CASSSGTQYYEQYF. CDR3 coding DNA: TGTGCCAGCAGTTCTGGGACTCAGTACTACGAGCAGTACTTC.

The chain combines TRBV18 with TRBJ2-7; D may be TRBD1 (5 bases). The CDR3 runs to 15 residues. The V and J ends lost 5 bases and 7 bases respectively, with 21 bases between them. CDR1 is KGHSH, CDR2 LQKENI, per germline. In DNA form, the CDR3 reads TGTGCCAGCTCATTCCAGGGTTATGGGCTGGGGGAGCAGTACTTC. As protein: CASSFQGYGLGEQYF.

This chain connects TRBV5-4 to TRBJ2-7, with no clear D. CDR1 and CDR2 (germline): SGHNT, YYREEE (reference sequence). V lost 0 bases to trimming and J lost 7 bases, with 8 bases between them. CDR3 size: 12 residues. The CDR3 nucleotides are TGTGCCAGCAGCTTGGGATCCGTGGAGCAGTACTTC. Translating it yields CASSLGSVEQYF.